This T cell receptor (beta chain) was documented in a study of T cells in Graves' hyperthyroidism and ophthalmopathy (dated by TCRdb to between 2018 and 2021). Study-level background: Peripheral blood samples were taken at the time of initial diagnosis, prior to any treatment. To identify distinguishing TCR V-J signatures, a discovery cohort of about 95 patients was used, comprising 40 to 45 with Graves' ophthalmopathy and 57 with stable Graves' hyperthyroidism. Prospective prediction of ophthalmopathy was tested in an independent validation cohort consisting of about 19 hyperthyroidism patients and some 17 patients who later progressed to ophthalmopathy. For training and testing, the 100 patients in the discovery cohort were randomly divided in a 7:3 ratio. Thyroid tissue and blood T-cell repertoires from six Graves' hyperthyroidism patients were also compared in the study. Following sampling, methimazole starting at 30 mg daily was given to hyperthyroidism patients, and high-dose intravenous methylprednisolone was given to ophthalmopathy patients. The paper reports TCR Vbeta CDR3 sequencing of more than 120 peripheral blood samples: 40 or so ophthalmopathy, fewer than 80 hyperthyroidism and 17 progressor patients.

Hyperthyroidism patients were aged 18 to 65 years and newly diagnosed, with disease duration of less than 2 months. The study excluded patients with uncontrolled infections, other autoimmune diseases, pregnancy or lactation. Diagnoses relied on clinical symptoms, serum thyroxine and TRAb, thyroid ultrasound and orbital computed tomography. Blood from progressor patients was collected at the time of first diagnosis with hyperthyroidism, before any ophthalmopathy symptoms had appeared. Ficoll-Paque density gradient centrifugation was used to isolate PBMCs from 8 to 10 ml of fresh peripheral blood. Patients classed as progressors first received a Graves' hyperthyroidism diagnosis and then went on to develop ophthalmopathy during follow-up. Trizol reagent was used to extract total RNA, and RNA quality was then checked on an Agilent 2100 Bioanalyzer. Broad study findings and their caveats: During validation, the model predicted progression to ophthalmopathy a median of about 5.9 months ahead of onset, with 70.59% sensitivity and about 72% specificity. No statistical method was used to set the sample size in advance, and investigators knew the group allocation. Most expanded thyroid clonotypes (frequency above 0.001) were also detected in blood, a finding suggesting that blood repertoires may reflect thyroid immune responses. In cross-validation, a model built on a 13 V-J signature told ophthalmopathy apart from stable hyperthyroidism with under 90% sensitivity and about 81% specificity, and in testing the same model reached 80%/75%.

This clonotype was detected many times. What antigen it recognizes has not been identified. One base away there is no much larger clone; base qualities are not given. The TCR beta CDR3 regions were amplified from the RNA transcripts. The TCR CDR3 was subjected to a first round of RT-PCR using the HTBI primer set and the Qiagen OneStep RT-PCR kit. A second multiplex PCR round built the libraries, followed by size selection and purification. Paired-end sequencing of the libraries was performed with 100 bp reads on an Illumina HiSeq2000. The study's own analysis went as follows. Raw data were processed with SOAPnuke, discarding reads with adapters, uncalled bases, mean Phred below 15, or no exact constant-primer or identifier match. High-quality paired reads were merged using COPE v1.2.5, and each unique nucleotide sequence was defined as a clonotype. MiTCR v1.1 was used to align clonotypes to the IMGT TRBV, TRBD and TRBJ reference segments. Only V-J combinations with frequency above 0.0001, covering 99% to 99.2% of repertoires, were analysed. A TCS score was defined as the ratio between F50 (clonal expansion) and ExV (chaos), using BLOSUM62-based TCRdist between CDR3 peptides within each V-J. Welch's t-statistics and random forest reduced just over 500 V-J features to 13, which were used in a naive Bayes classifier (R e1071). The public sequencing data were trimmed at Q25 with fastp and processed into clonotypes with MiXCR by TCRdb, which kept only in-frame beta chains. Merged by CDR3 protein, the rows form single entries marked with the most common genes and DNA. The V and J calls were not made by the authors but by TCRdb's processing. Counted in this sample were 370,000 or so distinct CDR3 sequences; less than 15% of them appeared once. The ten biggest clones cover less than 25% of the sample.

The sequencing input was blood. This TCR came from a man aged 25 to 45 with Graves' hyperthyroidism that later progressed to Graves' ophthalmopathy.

In nucleotides, the sequence is TGTGCCAGCAGCAAGAGGGAGCCCAGGCATACGCAGTATTTT. Its coded protein is CASSKREPRHTQYF. The chain couples TRBV12-3 or TRBV12-4 to TRBJ2-3; the best D guess is TRBD2, with 5 bases matching. Including cysteine and phenylalanine, the CDR3 has 14 amino acids. Only the CDR3 part of the read is kept: 42 bases, read in frame from the first base. The junction shows trimming of 6 bases on V and 7 bases on J, plus 17 bases between the germline ends.